This entry lists 31 T cell receptor beta chains sequenced from one sample in a study of neurological immune-mediated disorders. Time point described: longitudinal time-point 1 (baseline). TCRdb re-derived calls from the 5' RACE reads in MiXCR, one entry per CDR3 protein. The table shows approximately 36,000 distinct CDR3 sequences, with 3.2% occurring only once. The specimen was PBMCs. Source of these receptors: a woman aged 60-70 years with multiple sclerosis.

The sample holds many counts of this clonotype. This chain joins TRBV29-1 and TRBJ2-7; possible D gene TRBD1, 6 bases. Per germline, CDR1 SQVTM and CDR2 ANQGSEA. Trimming took off 8 bases at V and 1 base at J, with 12 bases between the two ends. The CDR3 runs 12 residues. This CDR3 is CSTMTGSYEQYF. CDR3 coding DNA: TGCAGCACGATGACAGGATCCTACGAGCAGTACTTC.

This clonotype was counted many times. This rearrangement joins TRBV5-5 to TRBJ2-4; D uncertain. Germline values: CDR1 SGHKS, CDR2 YYEKEE (reference sequence). V was clipped by 4 bases and J by 0 bases, with 14 bases between them. The CDR3 loop spans 16 amino acids. CDR3 sequence (DNA): TGTGCCAGCAGCGTGGGATCCTTACTAGCCAAAAACATTCAGTACTTC. This encodes CASSVGSLLAKNIQYF.

Concerning this clonotype itself: This may be a read error: a much more frequent sequence differs by one nucleotide. This chain connects TRBV18 to TRBJ2-3; TRBD1 matches 7 bases. This CDR3 is built from 16 residues. Germline lookup yields CDR1 KGHSH and CDR2 LQKENI. The CDR3, as DNA: TGTGCCAGCTCACCAGAGGGGGCCTACGGGACAGATACGCATTATTTT. It yields the protein CASSPEGAYGTDTHYF. The whole variable domain, filled in from reference TRBV18 and TRBJ2-3, reads NAGVMQNPRHLVRRRGQEARLRCSPMKGHSHVYWYRQLPEEGLKFMVYLQKENIIDESGMPKERFSAEFPKEGPSILRIQQVVRGDSAAYFCASSPEGAYGTDTHYFGPGTRLTVL.

This clonotype was observed at least ten times. CDR3 DNA: TGCGCCAGCAGCTCAGGGACAGGGCCTGAAGCTTTCTTT. This encodes CASSSGTGPEAFF. V gene TRBV5-1 combines with J gene TRBJ1-1; 9 bases fit TRBD1. CDR3 length: 13 amino acids. V shed 3 bases, J shed 6 bases, and the junction held 3 bases outside the gene matches. Germline lookup yields CDR1 SGHRS and CDR2 YFSETQ.

There are many counts of this clonotype. The CDR3 region is CASSLLGGGREQYF. DNA for the CDR3: TGTGCCAGCAGTTTATTAGGCGGGGGACGTGAGCAGTACTTC. The chain couples TRBV12-3 or TRBV12-4 to TRBJ2-7; 7 nucleotides align to TRBD2. The V segment lost 2 bases and the J segment 7 bases; nucleotides outside the gene matches: 8. The CDR3 contains 14 residues.

This clonotype was detected only a few times. The conserved closing phenylalanine or tryptophan is absent in this CDR3, likely reflecting a read error. The chain combines TRBV2 with TRBJ2-7; no reliable D call. This CDR3 is 11 amino acids long. Germline V CDR1 and CDR2: SNHLY, FYNNEI. The V and J ends lost 3 bases and 3 bases respectively, with 3 bases between them. The CDR3 is CASSEDYEQYN. For the CDR3, the DNA is TGTGCCAGCAGTGAGGACTACGAGCAGTACAAC.

This clonotype was seen at least ten times. This rearrangement joins TRBV7-9 to TRBJ2-1; 9 nucleotides match TRBD1. J was trimmed by 2 bases and V by 3 bases; bases with no gene match: 5. The CDR3 is 16 residues long. Germline CDR1 reads SEHNR; CDR2 reads FQNEAQ (reference sequence). The CDR3 sequence: CASSFNTGGAYNEQFF. The CDR3, as DNA: TGTGCCAGCAGCTTCAATACAGGGGGCGCCTACAATGAGCAGTTCTTC.

The V and J genes are TRBV12-3 or TRBV12-4 and TRBJ2-3, with D hard to call. The ends were cut back, 6 bases at V and 0 bases at J, with 13 bases in the middle. CDR3 size: 15 residues. Here the CDR3 DNA reads TGTGCCAGCAGCCCCTTTGAGGACAGCACAGATACGCAGTATTTT. Its protein product is CASSPFEDSTDTQYF.

Many counts were recorded for this clonotype. This chain joins TRBV5-6 and TRBJ2-1, with 8 bases aligning to TRBD2. Germline lookup yields CDR1 SGHDT and CDR2 YYEEEE. CDR3 size: 15 residues. Trimming cost V 4 bases and J 5 bases; bases outside gene matches: 8. The CDR3, as DNA: TGTGCCAGCAGCCCACGGGGGGGGGCCCACAATGAGCAGTTCTTC. Protein: CASSPRGGAHNEQFF. Looking up the rest from reference TRBV5-6 and TRBJ2-1 gives the full variable domain: DAGVTQSPTHLIKTRGQQVTLRCSPKSGHDTVSWYQQALGQGPQFIFQYYEEEERQRGNFPDRFSGHQFPNYSSELNVNALLLGDSALYLCASSPRGGAHNEQFFGPGTRLTVL.

At least ten counts were recorded for this clonotype. The chain couples TRBV14 to TRBJ2-7; 9 bases agree with TRBD1. The germline CDR1 and CDR2 sequences are SGHDN and FVKESK. The CDR3 spans 15 residues. J gave up 3 bases and V 3 bases, and 6 bases lay outside the gene matches. The CDR3 DNA is TGTGCCAGCAGCCAGCACACGGGACAGGGCTACGAGCAGTACTTC. It specifies CASSQHTGQGYEQYF.

This clonotype occurred many times. The chain joins TRBV15 to TRBJ1-1; D is undetermined. V was shortened by 6 bases and J by 3 bases, with 11 bases between the two germline ends. The CDR3 contains 13 residues. The germline V gene has CDR1 LNHNV and CDR2 YYDKDF (reference sequence). CDR3 protein: CATSEQIYTEAFF. CDR3 DNA: TGTGCCACCAGTGAACAGATCTACACTGAAGCTTTCTTT.

This clonotype has ten or more counts. The rearrangement joins TRBV20-1 to TRBJ2-5, with D tentatively TRBD1 (5 bases). The CDR3 is 13 residues long. V was pared by 0 bases and J by 10 bases, with 15 bases between. Germline lookup yields CDR1 DFQATT and CDR2 SNEGSKA (reference sequence). The CDR3 sequence is CSARDGILTDQYF. CDR3 sequence (DNA): TGCAGTGCTAGAGATGGTATATTGACAGACCAGTACTTC.

This clonotype was counted ten times or more. This chain links TRBV5-1 with TRBJ1-1, with 10 bases lining up with TRBD1. Germline assignment: CDR1 SGHRS and CDR2 YFSETQ. V shed 3 bases and J 5 bases; nucleotides not matched to a gene: 1. This CDR3 is built from 13 residues. CDR3: CASSWGQGTEAFF. CDR3 coding DNA: TGCGCCAGCAGCTGGGGACAGGGGACTGAAGCTTTCTTT.

The sample holds many counts of this clonotype. CDR3 in amino acids: CASSLRPGRGYTEAFF. DNA of the CDR3: TGTGCCAGCAGTTTACGGCCAGGAAGGGGGTACACTGAAGCTTTCTTT. J is TRBJ1-1 and V is TRBV28; D perhaps matches TRBD1 (6 bases). V was trimmed by 2 bases and J by 3 bases, leaving 16 bases between them. The CDR3 spans 16 residues. From germline, CDR1 is MDHEN and CDR2 SYDVKM.

The table lists this clonotype with many counts. The J gene is TRBJ2-1, the V gene TRBV20-1, with TRBD1 identical over 7 bases. CDR1 DFQATT and CDR2 SNEGSKA come from the germline V gene (reference sequence). Losses at the gene ends were 6 bases for V and 6 bases for J; bases not matched to a gene: 11. The CDR3 runs 14 residues. The CDR3 region is CSAPTETGSNEQFF. For the CDR3, the DNA is TGCAGTGCCCCCACCGAGACAGGGAGCAATGAGCAGTTCTTC.

This clonotype occurred many times. The rearrangement joins TRBV29-1 to TRBJ1-2; D remains ambiguous. Germline lookup yields CDR1 SQVTM and CDR2 ANQGSEA. Deletions cut 3 bases from V and 6 bases from J, with 11 bases between. There are 12 residues in the CDR3. The DNA of the CDR3 is TGCAGCGTTGAGGTGGGCGTGGATGGCTACACCTTC. Translation: CSVEVGVDGYTF.

This clonotype was counted ten times or more. The rearrangement uses TRBV9 and TRBJ2-3; 11 nucleotides align to TRBD2. The CDR3 extends over 17 amino acids. The trim removed 4 bases at V and 4 bases at J, leaving 11 bases unmatched. CDR1 and CDR2 (germline): SGDLS, YYNGEE. The CDR3 sequence is CASSRRGSGGAPDTQYF. CDR3 in DNA: TGTGCCAGCAGCCGCCGCGGTAGCGGGGGGGCCCCAGATACGCAGTATTTT.

This clonotype was picked up many times. The V and J genes are TRBV29-1 and TRBJ2-1; 10 nucleotides align to TRBD2. J lost 7 bases, V lost 7 bases, and 10 bases had no gene match. The CDR3 sequence is 14 residues long. The germline gives CDR1 SQVTM, CDR2 ANQGSEA. CDR3 in amino acids: CSAGTSGVWNEQFF. In DNA, the CDR3 is TGCAGCGCTGGAACTAGCGGGGTATGGAATGAGCAGTTCTTC.

The sample holds a few counts of this clonotype. The CDR3 sequence: CASSLTSGRLAKNIQYF. CDR3 DNA: TGTGCCAGCAGCTTAACGTCGGGCAGATTAGCCAAAAACATTCAGTACTTC. The J gene is TRBJ2-4, the V gene TRBV11-2; D call uncertain. The CDR3 has 17 residues. Deletions cut 2 bases from V and 0 bases from J, with 14 bases between. CDR1 is SGHAT, CDR2 FQNNGV, per germline.

This clonotype was detected a few times. A read error is possible here, since a much larger clone lies one base away. The CDR3 DNA reads as TGCAGTGCTAGAGGTCCTGAGGGTATCTCCCAGATTTTT. Protein sequence: CSARGPEGISQIF. The V gene is TRBV20-1, the J gene TRBJ1-4; D is ambiguous. This CDR3 has 13 residues. Looked up from germline, CDR1 is DFQATT and CDR2 is SNEGSKA (reference sequence).

This clonotype has a count of ten or more. The genes are TRBV20-1 and TRBJ2-2; 9 bases are shared with TRBD2. Germline V gene sequence: CDR1 DFQATT, CDR2 SNEGSKA (reference sequence). This CDR3 is built from 17 residues. The V gene end was trimmed by 2 bases and the J gene end by 1 base; junction bases not matched to a gene: 8. The CDR3 protein is CSARKLTSGLNTGELFF. The DNA for the CDR3 is TGCAGTGCTAGAAAATTGACTAGCGGACTGAACACCGGGGAGCTGTTTTTT.

This clonotype was recorded many times. This rearrangement joins TRBV20-1 to TRBJ1-2, with D tentatively TRBD1 (5 bases). The CDR3 is 11 amino acids. The V end lost 6 bases, the J end lost 3 bases, and 8 bases lay between the germline ends. In germline, CDR1 is DFQATT, CDR2 SNEGSKA (reference sequence). CDR3 bases: TGCAGTGCCGGACAAGACTATGGCTACACCTTC. The encoded protein is CSAGQDYGYTF.

At least ten counts were recorded for this clonotype. V gene TRBV6-5 combines with J gene TRBJ1-1; D ambiguous. The length of the CDR3 is 12 residues. Germline V gives CDR1 MNHEY, CDR2 SVGAGI. V was shortened by 7 bases and J by 4 bases, with 10 bases between the two germline ends. The CDR3 reads CASNDRTTEAFF. The CDR3 coding sequence is TGTGCCAGCAACGACCGGACCACTGAAGCTTTCTTT.

This clonotype has ten or more counts. CDR3 region: CSAVHETQYF. CDR3 bases: TGCAGTGCTGTGCACGAGACCCAGTACTTC. The genes are TRBV20-1 and TRBJ2-5; D not resolved. With 5 bases removed from V and 5 bases from J, the gap between germline ends came to 6 bases. The CDR3 runs to 10 residues. The germline CDR1 and CDR2 sequences are DFQATT and SNEGSKA (reference sequence).

Many counts were recorded for this clonotype. The rearrangement uses TRBV5-6 and TRBJ2-5; 8 bases are a match to TRBD1. The CDR3 contains 15 residues. Germline V gene lookup returns CDR1 SGHDT and CDR2 YYEEEE. Trimming cost V 4 bases and J 3 bases; bases outside gene matches: 8. The CDR3 is CASSPYSTGEETQYF. CDR3 bases: TGTGCCAGCAGCCCGTACTCGACAGGGGAAGAGACCCAGTACTTC.

V and J are TRBV7-7 and TRBJ2-1, with a possible D match to TRBD2 (6 bases). The length of the CDR3 is 14 residues. Germline CDR1 reads SSHAT; CDR2 reads FNYEAQ (reference sequence). Trimming cost V 0 bases and J 6 bases, with 9 bases left between them. The CDR3 DNA is TGTGCCAGCAGCTTAGCGGCCGGGGGCAATGAGCAGTTCTTC. The encoded protein is CASSLAAGGNEQFF.

The chain combines TRBV29-1 with TRBJ2-7; 7 nucleotides match TRBD2. Germline-derived CDR1 and CDR2 are SQVTM and ANQGSEA. This CDR3 is built from 16 residues. J was trimmed by 1 base and V by 0 bases; bases with no gene match: 9. Here the CDR3 reads CSVEDVVGGESYEQYF. DNA for the CDR3: TGCAGCGTTGAAGACGTTGTGGGGGGGGAATCCTACGAGCAGTACTTC.

This clonotype was picked up many times. The chain couples TRBV20-1 to TRBJ1-1; D gene ambiguous. This CDR3 is built from 10 residues. Trimming took 4 bases from V and 4 from J, leaving 4 bases between them. From germline, CDR1 is DFQATT and CDR2 SNEGSKA (reference sequence). The CDR3 region has the DNA TGCAGTGCTATCCCCACTGAAGCTTTCTTT. It yields the protein CSAIPTEAFF.

This clonotype appeared many times. The chain combines TRBV6-1 with TRBJ2-2; D gene uncertain. Trimming left V 1 base short and J 0 bases short, with 9 bases between. Germline CDR1 and CDR2: MNHNS and SASEGT. The CDR3 contains 16 residues. The CDR3 coding sequence is TGTGCCAGCAGTGAAGAGGGTAGCCCGAACACCGGGGAGCTGTTTTTT. Amino acids: CASSEEGSPNTGELFF.

Turning to this clonotype: One end of the junction varies from germline; a read error may be responsible. The V and J genes are TRBV7-7 and TRBJ2-7; TRBD1 agrees at 7 bases. CDR3 length equals 15 residues. Per germline, CDR1 SSHAT and CDR2 FNYEAQ (reference sequence). The CDR3 DNA is TGTGCTAGCAGCCCTTCGACAGGGAACTTCTACGAGCAGTACTTC. It yields the protein CASSPSTGNFYEQYF. Full variable domain (missing parts from reference TRBV7-7 and TRBJ2-7): GAGVSQSPRYKVTKRGQDVTLRCDPISSHATLYWYQQALGQGPEFLTYFNYEAQPDKSGLPSDRFSAERPEGSISTLTIQRTEQRDSAMYRCASSPSTGNFYEQYFGPGTRLTVT.

By proportion, this clonotype is medium-sized. The chain combines TRBV5-1 with TRBJ2-1; weak D call: TRBD1 (6 bases). The CDR3 sequence is 14 residues long. V lost 0 bases and J lost 9, with 13 bases in between. The V gene's germline CDR1 is SGHRS and CDR2 YFSETQ. CDR3 coding DNA: TGCGCCAGCAGCTTGGACGGGACACGGATTGAGCAGTTCTTC. Its translation: CASSLDGTRIEQFF.